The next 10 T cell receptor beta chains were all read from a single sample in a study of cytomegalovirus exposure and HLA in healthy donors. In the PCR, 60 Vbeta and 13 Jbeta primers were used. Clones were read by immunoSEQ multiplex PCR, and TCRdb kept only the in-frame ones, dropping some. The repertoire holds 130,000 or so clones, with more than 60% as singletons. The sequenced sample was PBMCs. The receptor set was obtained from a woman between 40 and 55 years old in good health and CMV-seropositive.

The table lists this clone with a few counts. This chain's CDR3 is CASSLGQDRNTIYF. The DNA for the CDR3 is TGTGCCAGCAGCCTAGGACAGGATAGAAACACCATATATTTT. J is TRBJ1-3 and V is TRBV5-5; 7 nucleotides align to TRBD1. The CDR3 length is 14 residues. Germline V lookup: CDR1 SGHKS, CDR2 YYEKEE (reference sequence). V was clipped by 4 bases and J by 5 bases; unmatched bases: 6.

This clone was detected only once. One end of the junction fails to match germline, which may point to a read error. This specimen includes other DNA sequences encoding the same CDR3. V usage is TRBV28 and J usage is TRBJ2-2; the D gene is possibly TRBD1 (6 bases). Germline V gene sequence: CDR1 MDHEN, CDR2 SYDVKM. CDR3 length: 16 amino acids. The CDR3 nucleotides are TGTGCTAGCAGTCTCTGGGACACCCCGAACACCGGGGAGCTGTTTTTT. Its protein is CASSLWDTPNTGELFF. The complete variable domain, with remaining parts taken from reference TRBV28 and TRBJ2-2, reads DVKVTQSSRYLVKRTGEKVFLECVQDMDHENMFWYRQDPGLGLRLIYFSYDVKMKEKGDIPEGYSVSREKKERFSLILESASTNQTSMYLCASSLWDTPNTGELFFGEGSRLTVL.

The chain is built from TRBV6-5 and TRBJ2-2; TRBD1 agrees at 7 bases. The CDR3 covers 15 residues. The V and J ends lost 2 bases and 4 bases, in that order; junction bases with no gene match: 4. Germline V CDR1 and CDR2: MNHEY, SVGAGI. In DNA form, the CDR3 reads TGTGCCAGCAGTTACGGGGACAGAGCCACCGGGGAGCTGTTTTTT. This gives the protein CASSYGDRATGELFF.

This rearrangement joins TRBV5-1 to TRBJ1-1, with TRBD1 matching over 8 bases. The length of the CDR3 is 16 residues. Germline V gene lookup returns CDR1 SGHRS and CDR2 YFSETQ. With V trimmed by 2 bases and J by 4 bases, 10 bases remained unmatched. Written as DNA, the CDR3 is TGCGCCAGCAGCTTCACAGGGGGTTCAACTAGCACTGAAGCTTTCTTT. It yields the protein CASSFTGGSTSTEAFF.

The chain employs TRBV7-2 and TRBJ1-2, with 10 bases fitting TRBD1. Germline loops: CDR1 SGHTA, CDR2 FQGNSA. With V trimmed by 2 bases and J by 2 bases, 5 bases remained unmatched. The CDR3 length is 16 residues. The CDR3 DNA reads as TGTGCCAGCAGCTTACATCCGGGACAGGGGAACTATGGCTACACCTTC. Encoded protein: CASSLHPGQGNYGYTF.

The CDR3 coding sequence is TGTGCCAGCAGCCAAAACCCGGGACAGGGTGGCGAGCAGTACTTC. Translation: CASSQNPGQGGEQYF. This chain links TRBV4-2 with TRBJ2-7; 9 bases match TRBD1. V trimming: 2 bases; J trimming: 6 bases; junction bases outside the gene matches: 8. Looked up from germline, CDR1 is LGHNA and CDR2 is YNFKEQ. The CDR3 has 15 amino acids.

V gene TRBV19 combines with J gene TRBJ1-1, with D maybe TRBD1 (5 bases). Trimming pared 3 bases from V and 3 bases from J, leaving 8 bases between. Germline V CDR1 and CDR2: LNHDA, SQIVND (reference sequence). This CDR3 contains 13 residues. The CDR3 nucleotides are TGTGCCAGTAGTATGACGGGGGACACTGAAGCTTTCTTT. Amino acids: CASSMTGDTEAFF. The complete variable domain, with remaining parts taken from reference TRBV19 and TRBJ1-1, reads DGGITQSPKYLFRKEGQNVTLSCEQNLNHDAMYWYRQDPGQGLRLIYYSQIVNDFQKGDIAEGYSVSREKKESFPLTVTSAQKNPTAFYLCASSMTGDTEAFFGQGTRLTVV.

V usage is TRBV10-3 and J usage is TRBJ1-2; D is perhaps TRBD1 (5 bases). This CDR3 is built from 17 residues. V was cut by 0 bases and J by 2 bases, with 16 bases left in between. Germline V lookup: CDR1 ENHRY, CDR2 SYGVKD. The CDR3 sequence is CAISESTVTQANYGYTF. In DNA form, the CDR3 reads TGTGCCATCAGTGAGTCGACAGTCACGCAGGCGAACTATGGCTACACCTTC.

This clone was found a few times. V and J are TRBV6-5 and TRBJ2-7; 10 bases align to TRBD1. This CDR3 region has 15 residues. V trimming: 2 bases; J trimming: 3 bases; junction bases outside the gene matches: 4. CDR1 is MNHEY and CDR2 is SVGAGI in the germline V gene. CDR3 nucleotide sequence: TGTGCCAGCAGTTACCGGGACAGGGGCATCTACGAGCAGTACTTC. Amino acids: CASSYRDRGIYEQYF.

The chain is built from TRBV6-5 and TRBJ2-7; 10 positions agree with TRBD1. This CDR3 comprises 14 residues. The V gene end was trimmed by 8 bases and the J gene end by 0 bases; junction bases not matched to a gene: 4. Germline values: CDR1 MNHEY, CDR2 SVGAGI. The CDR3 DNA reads TGTGCCAGCTCGACAGGGGGCAACTCCTACGAGCAGTACTTC. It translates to CASSTGGNSYEQYF.